This T cell receptor (beta chain) was retrieved from a study of beta chain features in type 1 diabetes. The CDR3 covers 12 residues. The germline V gene encodes CDR1 SGHTA and CDR2 FQGNSA. V was clipped by 5 bases and J by 0 bases, with 5 bases between them. Notes on the study in general: The naive, central memory and Treg TCRB repertoires showed an apparent similarity that was greater among patients than among healthy donors.

TCRB transcripts that were expressed got sequenced, as all of the isolated RNA had been reverse transcribed. The data were produced by immunoSEQ multiplex PCR, yet TCRdb's version contains in-frame clones alone and is incomplete. The sample lists 300,000 to 450,000 clones; about 20% were seen once. Regarding this clone: Its antigen is unidentified. This specimen includes other DNA sequences encoding the same CDR3.

The chain employs TRBV7-2 and TRBJ2-7; D remains ambiguous. Sequenced: naive CD4+ T cells from blood. The clonotype comes from a woman aged 18-29 years in good health. CDR3 loop: CASSRSSYEQYF. The CDR3 DNA is TGTGCCAGCAGCCGGAGCTCCTACGAGCAGTACTTC.